This T cell receptor (beta chain) came from a study of T cells in Graves' hyperthyroidism and ophthalmopathy. As for the study in general: Pretreatment peripheral blood was obtained at initial diagnosis. Study-level findings and limits: Blood held most thyroid clonotypes expanded above 0.001 frequency. The model predicted ophthalmopathy a median roughly six months before onset.

With regard to this clonotype: The antigen is not known.

From germline, CDR1 is MDHEN and CDR2 SYDVKM. Trimming removed 2 bases at V and 7 bases at J, with 8 bases between. This CDR3 contains 12 residues. The TCR beta CDR3 regions underwent amplification using RNA transcripts as the source. A first-round RT-PCR of the TCR CDR3 used the HTBI primer set. TCRdb reprocessed the multiplex PCR reads with MiXCR, giving one entry per CDR3 protein. The sample has some 460,000 distinct CDR3 sequences; about a sixth are singletons. The sample comprised blood. The sequence came from a woman between 18 and 30 years old with Graves' hyperthyroidism. V gene TRBV28 combines with J gene TRBJ2-5, with unresolved D. The CDR3 sequence is CASSLLWGTQYF. In DNA, the CDR3 is TGTGCCAGCAGTTTACTATGGGGGACCCAGTACTTC.